These 28 T cell receptor beta chains originate from one sample sequenced in a study of blood T cell repertoires in COVID-19. Data came from immunoSEQ multiplex PCR; TCRdb stores just in-frame clones and leaves some out. The sample consists of around 81,000 clones, around 83% of them appearing once. The sample was peripheral blood. The receptors shown here come from a man at least 80 years old with acute or convalescent COVID-19.

The chain combines TRBV28 with TRBJ1-2; TRBD1 matches at 9 bases. V gave up 8 bases and J gave up 4 bases; unmatched junction bases: 14. The CDR3 loop spans 16 amino acids. Germline lookup yields CDR1 MDHEN and CDR2 SYDVKM. The CDR3, as DNA: TGTGCCAGCGTCCGGGACAGGGATGCCGAGGTCTATGGCTACACCTTC. Translating it yields CASVRDRDAEVYGYTF.

The gene calls are TRBV6-4 and TRBJ2-1, with 9 bases matching TRBD1. V lost 4 bases to trimming and J lost 3 bases; unmatched junction nucleotides: 7. Per germline, CDR1 MRHNA and CDR2 SNTAGT. The CDR3 is 16 amino acids. The CDR3 nucleotides are TGTGCCAGCAGTGCTCTCGGGGACAGGGTCTACAATGAGCAGTTCTTC. Its translation is CASSALGDRVYNEQFF.

The genes are TRBV5-6 and TRBJ1-5; 7 bases line up with TRBD1. Germline assignment: CDR1 SGHDT and CDR2 YYEEEE. V lost 4 bases and J lost 1; bases outside the gene matches: 8. The CDR3 loop spans 16 amino acids. The CDR3 sequence: CASSGAGGGSNQPQHF. CDR3 nucleotides: TGTGCCAGCAGCGGTGCAGGGGGTGGGAGCAATCAGCCCCAGCATTTT.

The chain has TRBV4-1 and TRBJ1-4, with TRBD1 matching over 7 bases. Unmatched junction bases numbered 5, after V lost 4 bases and J lost 6 bases. The CDR3 extends over 14 amino acids. The germline V gene has CDR1 MGHRA and CDR2 YSYEKL. The CDR3 is CASSRWTGDEKLFF. DNA of the CDR3: TGCGCCAGCAGCCGTTGGACAGGTGATGAAAAACTGTTTTTT.

The chain employs TRBV15 and TRBJ2-5, with D hard to call. With 0 bases removed from V and 5 bases from J, the gap between germline ends came to 4 bases. Per the germline V gene, CDR1 is LNHNV and CDR2 is YYDKDF (reference sequence). This CDR3 contains 12 residues. CDR3: CATSRDLETQYF. CDR3 nucleotides: TGTGCCACCAGCAGAGATCTGGAGACCCAGTACTTC.

This chain links TRBV5-1 with TRBJ2-7, with a tentative D call TRBD1 (6 bases). Germline loops: CDR1 SGHRS, CDR2 YFSETQ. V gave up 0 bases and J gave up 7 bases, with 17 bases separating them. This CDR3 comprises 15 residues. CDR3 nucleotides: TGCGCCAGCAGCTTGGGAGCACAGGGTTCATGGGAGCAGTACTTC. This sequence encodes CASSLGAQGSWEQYF.

In its sample, this clone was seen many times. This sequence joins TRBV11-1 and TRBJ1-1; tentatively, D is TRBD1 (5 bases). V was clipped by 9 bases and J by 4 bases, with 15 bases between them. CDR1 is SGHAT and CDR2 is FQDESV in the germline V gene (reference sequence). The CDR3 sequence is 13 residues long. The CDR3 is CARAQAYFTEAFF. CDR3 nucleotides: TGTGCCAGAGCACAGGCTTACTTCACTGAAGCTTTCTTT.

This rearrangement joins TRBV2 to TRBJ2-5; 10 bases line up with TRBD1. V lost 6 bases, J lost 1 base, and 5 bases stayed unmatched. The V gene's germline CDR1 is SNHLY and CDR2 FYNNEI. The CDR3 runs to 15 residues. CDR3 sequence (DNA): TGTGCCAGCAGCAGCCGACAGGGGGCCCAAGAGACCCAGTACTTC. Translation: CASSSRQGAQETQYF.

CDR3 DNA sequence: TGTGCCAGCAGTTTAGGGCTAAACACCGGGGAGCTGTTTTTT. Its translation is CASSLGLNTGELFF. The chain couples TRBV27 to TRBJ2-2; D remains unclear. The V and J ends lost 2 bases and 2 bases respectively, with 6 bases between them. Germline V lookup: CDR1 MNHEY, CDR2 SMNVEV (reference sequence). The CDR3 sequence is 14 residues long.

CDR3 DNA sequence: TGTGCCACCAGCCCTGACAGGGCCTCTGGAAACACCATATATTTT. It specifies CATSPDRASGNTIYF. V is TRBV15 and J is TRBJ1-3; 7 bases are shared with TRBD1. Trimming cost V 5 bases and J 0 bases; bases outside gene matches: 4. The CDR3 has 15 amino acids. CDR1 is LNHNV and CDR2 is YYDKDF in the germline V gene (reference sequence).

In its sample, this clone was seen a few times. The chain uses TRBV6-5 and TRBJ1-1; possibly TRBD1 for D (6 bases). From germline, CDR1 is MNHEY and CDR2 SVGAGI. This CDR3 comprises 14 residues. The ends were cut back, 6 bases at V and 7 bases at J, with 18 bases in the middle. CDR3 region: CASRRQVGAGEAFF. The DNA of the CDR3 is TGTGCCAGCAGACGACAGGTGGGGGCTGGTGAAGCTTTCTTT.

The chain recombines TRBV2 with TRBJ2-3; D might be TRBD1 (5 bases). V was shortened by 3 bases and J by 2 bases, with 15 bases between the two germline ends. The CDR3 loop spans 16 amino acids. CDR1 is SNHLY and CDR2 is FYNNEI in the germline V gene. CDR3 in DNA: TGTGCCAGCAGTGATAGGGCCAGGGCTCTCACAGATACGCAGTATTTT. It translates to CASSDRARALTDTQYF.

The V gene is TRBV19, the J gene TRBJ2-1; 11 positions agree with TRBD2. Germline V lookup: CDR1 LNHDA, CDR2 SQIVND (reference sequence). This CDR3 is built from 16 residues. The V and J ends lost 5 bases and 7 bases, in that order; junction bases with no gene match: 10. CDR3 protein: CASSPRTSGGRNEQFF. CDR3 DNA sequence: TGTGCCAGTAGTCCCCGAACTAGCGGGGGACGGAATGAGCAGTTCTTC.

The rearrangement joins TRBV4-3 to TRBJ2-1, with TRBD1 matching 7 bases. The CDR3 covers 15 residues. The junction had 7 bases not matched to a gene; V was cut back by 4 bases and J by 4 bases. Germline CDR1 and CDR2: LGHNA and YSLEER. The CDR3 region is CASSPDRTQYNEQFF. The DNA for the CDR3 is TGCGCCAGCAGCCCGGACAGGACCCAATACAATGAGCAGTTCTTC.

This chain uses TRBV19 with TRBJ2-1; a weak D match, TRBD2 (6 bases). Trimming pared 5 bases from V and 3 bases from J, leaving 8 bases between. The CDR3 sequence is 13 residues long. Germline values: CDR1 LNHDA, CDR2 SQIVND (reference sequence). The CDR3 DNA follows: TGTGCCAGTAGTTCGGGACTCTACAATGAGCAGTTCTTC. This encodes CASSSGLYNEQFF.

The chain is built from TRBV4-3 and TRBJ2-3; 8 bases match TRBD2. The CDR3 loop spans 16 amino acids. Unmatched junction bases numbered 8, after V lost 4 bases and J lost 2 bases. Germline CDR1 reads LGHNA; CDR2 reads YSLEER. The CDR3 is CASSLTRTSITDTQYF. The CDR3 DNA reads as TGCGCCAGCAGCCTGACCCGGACTAGCATCACAGATACGCAGTATTTT.

The rearrangement joins TRBV18 to TRBJ1-5; D remains unclear. CDR1 and CDR2 (germline): KGHSH, LQKENI. The V end lost 8 bases, the J end lost 5 bases, and 16 bases lay between the germline ends. This CDR3 contains 14 residues. CDR3 loop: CASGREPGDQPQHF. The CDR3 DNA follows: TGTGCCAGCGGGAGGGAACCAGGAGATCAGCCCCAGCATTTT.

The genes are TRBV5-1 and TRBJ1-1, with D uncertain. The CDR3 runs 13 residues. V lost 0 bases and J lost 12, with 15 bases in between. Germline lookup yields CDR1 SGHRS and CDR2 YFSETQ. The CDR3 loop reads CASSLADTLETFF. CDR3 DNA sequence: TGCGCCAGCAGCTTGGCCGACACTTTGGAAACTTTCTTT.

The rearrangement joins TRBV25-1 to TRBJ2-1; 15 bases are a match to TRBD2. This CDR3 is built from 16 residues. Unmatched junction bases numbered 5, after V lost 4 bases and J lost 7 bases. Germline V gives CDR1 MGHDK, CDR2 SYGVNS. CDR3 sequence: CASSGLGLAGGNEQFF. The DNA for the CDR3 is TGTGCCAGCAGTGGGCTGGGACTAGCGGGAGGAAATGAGCAGTTCTTC.

The V call is TRBV4-3, the J call TRBJ1-2; 8 bases are shared with TRBD1. Trimming cost V 1 base and J 6 bases; bases outside gene matches: 7. From germline, CDR1 is LGHNA and CDR2 YSLEER. CDR3 length equals 15 residues. The CDR3 spells CASSQGLNRGNGYTF. CDR3 DNA: TGCGCCAGCAGCCAAGGTCTTAACAGGGGGAATGGCTACACCTTC.

The rearrangement links TRBV19 to TRBJ1-2; D not certain. Germline V lookup: CDR1 LNHDA, CDR2 SQIVND (reference sequence). Trimming cost V 1 base and J 2 bases, with 8 bases left between them. The length of the CDR3 is 14 residues. For the CDR3, the DNA is TGTGCCAGTAGTATAGCAGGCGGGAACTATGGCTACACCTTC. Amino acid sequence: CASSIAGGNYGYTF.

The rearrangement joins TRBV5-1 to TRBJ2-1; 15 bases agree with TRBD2. The CDR3 spans 22 residues. CDR1 is SGHRS, CDR2 YFSETQ, per germline. With V trimmed by 4 bases and J by 0 bases, 17 bases remained unmatched. The CDR3 reads CASSPRDRGGLAGGSSYNEQFF. The CDR3 DNA follows: TGCGCCAGCAGCCCCCGGGACAGGGGAGGACTAGCGGGAGGGAGCTCCTACAATGAGCAGTTCTTC.

V is TRBV7-2 and J is TRBJ1-2; 10 nucleotides line up with TRBD1. Looked up from germline, CDR1 is SGHTA and CDR2 is FQGNSA. V dropped 5 bases and J dropped 8; count of bases not matched to a gene: 5. The CDR3 consists of 13 residues. The chain's CDR3 is CASSRGTGAGYTF. The CDR3 DNA reads as TGTGCCAGCAGCAGAGGGACAGGGGCAGGCTACACCTTC.

The CDR3 region is CASSLTPLGDTEAFF. In DNA form, the CDR3 reads TGTGCCAGCAGCTTAACTCCTCTAGGAGACACTGAAGCTTTCTTT. The V call is TRBV7-3, the J call TRBJ1-1, with D unclear. The CDR3 sequence is 15 residues long. The germline V gene encodes CDR1 SGHTA and CDR2 FQGTGA. V dropped 0 bases and J dropped 3 bases, with 11 bases sitting between them.

The chain's CDR3 is CASRFVQGMNTEAFF. CDR3 sequence (DNA): TGTGCCAGCAGGTTTGTACAGGGTATGAACACTGAAGCTTTCTTT. This chain connects TRBV7-9 to TRBJ1-1; a weak D match, TRBD1 (6 bases). In germline, CDR1 is SEHNR, CDR2 FQNEAQ (reference sequence). Trimming cost V 6 bases and J 0 bases, with 14 bases left between them. This CDR3 region has 15 residues.

The rearrangement links TRBV28 to TRBJ1-2; 9 bases line up with TRBD1. Germline trimming cut 5 bases from V and 4 bases from J; bases unmatched to any gene: 8. The CDR3 length is 15 residues. In germline, CDR1 is MDHEN, CDR2 SYDVKM. CDR3 region: CASSLRGTGLYGYTF. CDR3 nucleotides: TGTGCCAGCAGTCTCCGAGGGACAGGGCTCTATGGCTACACCTTC.

The DNA of the CDR3 is TGTGCCAGCAGCTTAAGAGGGAGGGCCCTCGGTAATGAGCAGTTCTTC. Residues: CASSLRGRALGNEQFF. The chain joins TRBV11-1 to TRBJ2-1; 7 bases are shared with TRBD2. J gave up 7 bases and V 2 bases, and 11 bases lay outside the gene matches. CDR3 size: 16 residues. CDR1 and CDR2 (germline): SGHAT, FQDESV (reference sequence).

The chain links TRBV27 to TRBJ1-1, with 7 bases matching TRBD1. The germline CDR1 and CDR2 sequences are MNHEY and SMNVEV (reference sequence). This CDR3 contains 14 residues. Trimming removed 5 bases from V and 4 bases from J; junction bases left unmatched: 7. The CDR3 spells CASSLKDRATEAFF. The CDR3 nucleotides read TGTGCCAGCAGTCTTAAAGACAGGGCCACTGAAGCTTTCTTT.